This T cell receptor beta chain comes out of a study of CXCR3-negative and CXCR3-positive naive CD8 T cells (dated by TCRdb to between 2018 and 2020). Background for the entire study: In total, approximately 130 million TRB reads were obtained, or roughly 1.5 +/- 0.3 million reads per library. Diversity and physicochemical repertoire analyses covered some eleven donors pooled from two independent experiments. The TRBV-TRBJ cluster analysis covered naive subsets from roughly five donors and memory cells from 3 donors. What the study reported, not specific to this receptor: Surface CD5, linked to self-reactivity in mice, was comparable between naive subsets; TCR interaction strength was therefore also inferred from TRB CDR3 physicochemical properties. TRB CDR3s from CXCR3-positive naive cells showed higher hydrophobicity (lower Kidera factor 4), lower energy, and higher strength and volume indices than CXCR3-negative naive cells. Repertoire diversity was comparably high in both naive subsets but much lower in memory CD8+ T cells. Freshly isolated PBMCs were used for most assays because CXCR3 expression partially decreased after cryopreservation. Similar TRBV-TRBJ usage was shown by naive CXCR3-negative and CXCR3-positive cells from the same donor, whereas distinct patterns were shown by memory cells.

The CDR3 spans 12 residues, from the cysteine through the phenylalanine. No DNA appears here. CDR1 SQVTM and CDR2 ANQGSEA are derived from the germline V gene. Each CD8+ T cell subset was flow-sorted in triplicate, and 300,000 or so cells per subset were placed directly into RLT lysis buffer. To exclude memory contaminants, naive CD8+ T cells were stringently defined as CD45RO-CCR7+CD27+CD95-. Peripheral blood mononuclear cells were isolated from buffy coats by standard density gradient centrifugation. A FACSAria III was used to flow-sort naive CXCR3-negative and CXCR3-positive CD8+ T cells. Total RNA was extracted from sorted cells using an RNeasy Mini Kit. The sequencing machine was a NextSeq 550. The Human TCR Profiling Kit (MiLaboratory) was used to make UMI-labeled 5' RACE TRB cDNA libraries. cDNA synthesis used the entire amount of extracted RNA, and PCR amplification then used the entire amount of cDNA produced. Libraries were prepared in parallel with an identical number of PCR cycles. The original pipeline was this. MIGEC and MiXCR extracted about 50,000 +/- 10,000 unique UMI-labeled TRB cDNA molecules per library, requiring at least two reads per UMI. Each library averaged roughly 36,000 +/- 9,600 functional in-frame TRB CDR3 nucleotide clonotypes without stop codons. After each sample was downsampled to 5000 UMI-labeled TRB molecules, VDJtools was used to calculate diversity metrics such as normalized Shannon-Wiener and Chao1. VDJtools was used to calculate clonotype-size-weighted physicochemical properties of the central five CDR3 residues, namely interaction energy, strength, volume and Kidera factor 4. TCRdb reprocessed the reads into one record per CDR3 protein sequence, lacking DNA. The V and J calls were not made by the authors but by TCRdb's processing. This sample's clone table shows 150,000 or so distinct CDR3 sequences. In total, the top ten clones hold about 0.44% of the sample.

About this clonotype: The antigen it binds to is not known.

The material sequenced was naive CXCR3+ CD8+ T cells from blood. The cell subset or site label on this specimen signifies: CD45RO-CCR7+CD27+CD95- naive CD8+ T cells expressing CXCR3 (TNR3+). Here the chain combines TRBV29-1 and TRBJ2-7. This clonotype originated in a human donor in good health. Some clones in this sample may be carry-over from other donors' samples. The CDR3 protein sequence reads: CSVEIGSYEQYF.